This T cell receptor (beta chain) was sequenced during a study of blood T cells in healthy people across ages. General observations from the study: A conclusive naive versus antigen-experienced comparison was prevented by the unsorted PBMCs.

Healthy Russian Caucasian donors spanned ages about 6 to 100 years. In its sample, this clonotype was seen a few times. Its antigen remains unknown. The CDR3 spans 15 residues. V was cut by 0 bases and J by 1 base, with 9 bases left in between. It was with a sample-barcoded 5' primer and a J-beta primer mix that a second PCR of about 6 to 12 cycles was run. TCRdb passed the 5' RACE reads through MiXCR, listing each CDR3 protein once. Of about 640,000 distinct CDR3 sequences listed, roughly 50% are singletons. The chain uses TRBV12-3 or TRBV12-4 and TRBJ1-1; no definite D call. This clonotype was sampled from a man aged 55 to 70 in good health. Sequencing used blood. This CDR3 is CASSLAPPGNTEAFF. The CDR3 DNA sequence: TGTGCCAGCAGTTTAGCTCCCCCCGGGAACACTGAAGCTTTCTTT.